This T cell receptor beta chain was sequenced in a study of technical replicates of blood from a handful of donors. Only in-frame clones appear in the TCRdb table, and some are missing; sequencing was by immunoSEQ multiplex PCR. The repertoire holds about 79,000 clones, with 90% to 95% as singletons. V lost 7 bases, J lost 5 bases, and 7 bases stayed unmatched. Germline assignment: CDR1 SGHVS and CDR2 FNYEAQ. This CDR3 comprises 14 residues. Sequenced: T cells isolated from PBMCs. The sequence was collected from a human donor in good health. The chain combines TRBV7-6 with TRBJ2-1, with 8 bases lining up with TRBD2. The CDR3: CASIAGPANNEQFF. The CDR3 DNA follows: TGTGCCAGCATAGCGGGGCCAGCCAACAATGAGCAGTTCTTC.